Each of the 10 T cell receptor beta chains below was sequenced from the same sample in a study of CD8 T cell repertoires and HIV-1 epitope variants. Only in-frame clones appear in the TCRdb table, and some are missing; sequencing was by immunoSEQ multiplex PCR. The repertoire consists of roughly 4,700 clones, with over 65% occurring once and the leading ten covering around 40%. These TCRs are of unknown antigen specificity. The sample was cultured CD8+ T cells derived from PBMCs. The source is a male donor with HIV.

The chain has TRBV28 and TRBJ1-1; unclear D gene. This CDR3 is built from 13 residues. From germline, CDR1 is MDHEN and CDR2 SYDVKM. The V gene lost 6 bases and the J gene lost 3 bases, with 11 bases spanning the gap. CDR3 loop: CASSPSGYTEAFF. CDR3 coding DNA: TGTGCCAGCAGCCCCTCTGGGTACACTGAAGCTTTCTTT.

V and J are TRBV4-3 and TRBJ2-7; 12 positions agree with TRBD1. CDR1 and CDR2 from the germline V gene are LGHNA and YSLEER. The length of the CDR3 is 15 residues. J gave up 3 bases and V 4 bases, and 4 bases lay outside the gene matches. The DNA for the CDR3 is TGCGCCAGCAGCCCTGGGACAGGGGGCTTCTACGAGCAGTACTTC. Its translation: CASSPGTGGFYEQYF.

This clone occurred a few times. The chain carries TRBV11-2 and TRBJ2-1, with D perhaps matching TRBD2 (7 bases). CDR1 SGHAT and CDR2 FQNNGV come from the germline V gene. This CDR3 has 16 amino acids. The V and J ends lost 5 bases and 2 bases respectively, with 16 bases between them. The CDR3 DNA reads TGTGCCAGCAGCCCCAGGGGAGGGGGTCCCTACAATGAGCAGTTCTTC. Protein: CASSPRGGGPYNEQFF.

Details on this clone: Additional DNA sequences in this sample encode the identical CDR3. The V and J genes are TRBV11-3 and TRBJ1-1; the D is unclear. Looked up from germline, CDR1 is SGHNT and CDR2 is YENEEA. V was cut by 1 base and J by 5 bases, with 8 bases left in between. The CDR3 is made up of 13 amino acids. The CDR3 coding sequence is TGTGCCAGCAGCTTAGGGGGAAATACTGAAGCTTTCTTT. Translation: CASSLGGNTEAFF.

The V gene is TRBV28, the J gene TRBJ2-7, with D unresolved. With 5 bases removed from V and 2 bases from J, the gap between germline ends came to 13 bases. CDR3 length equals 14 residues. Germline V lookup: CDR1 MDHEN, CDR2 SYDVKM. CDR3 sequence (DNA): TGTGCCAGCAGTCCCCGGACCGTTGCCTACGAGCAGTACTTC. It yields the protein CASSPRTVAYEQYF.

The V and J genes are TRBV6-6 and TRBJ2-7; 7 bases are a match to TRBD1. The CDR3 has 14 amino acids. J lost 0 bases, V lost 6 bases, and 5 bases had no gene match. From germline, CDR1 is MNHNY and CDR2 SVGAGI (reference sequence). The CDR3 loop is CASSPGQSSYEQYF. As DNA, the CDR3 is TGTGCCAGCAGCCCGGGACAGAGCTCCTACGAGCAGTACTTC.

This clone was detected a few times. DNA for the CDR3: TGTGCCAGCTCACCACCGCAGGCAGGACCGCTTTACCAAGAGACCCAGTACTTC. Translation: CASSPPQAGPLYQETQYF. The chain combines TRBV18 with TRBJ2-5; the D is unclear. V was pared by 0 bases and J by 0 bases, with 17 bases between. This CDR3 comprises 18 residues. Per germline, CDR1 KGHSH and CDR2 LQKENI.

This chain uses TRBV7-9 with TRBJ2-5; D tentatively reads TRBD1 or TRBD2 (5 bases each). CDR3 length equals 16 residues. Germline values: CDR1 SEHNR, CDR2 FQNEAQ (reference sequence). Trimming removed 6 bases at V and 2 bases at J, with 19 bases between. The CDR3 protein is CASSPVPGRRQETQYF. The CDR3, as DNA: TGTGCCAGCAGTCCTGTCCCGGGACGTAGACAAGAGACCCAGTACTTC.

V and J are TRBV28 and TRBJ2-7; D may be TRBD1 (6 bases). V was clipped by 5 bases and J by 2 bases, with 16 bases between them. The germline gives CDR1 MDHEN, CDR2 SYDVKM. CDR3 length: 15 amino acids. The CDR3 region has the DNA TGTGCCAGCAGTCCAAGACGGACAGCCCCCTACGAGCAGTACTTC. This gives the protein CASSPRRTAPYEQYF.

V gene TRBV13 combines with J gene TRBJ2-1; D is uncertain. Trimming removed 5 bases at V and 7 bases at J, with 9 bases between. From germline, CDR1 is PRHDT and CDR2 FYEKMQ (reference sequence). The CDR3 covers 12 residues. DNA of the CDR3: TGTGCCAGCAGCAGTTACTTAAATGAGCAGTTCTTC. It codes for CASSSYLNEQFF.